The sequence of this TCR beta chain was determined in a study of blood T cells in healthy people across ages. The V gene's germline CDR1 is MDHEN and CDR2 SYDVKM. The CDR3 sequence is 15 residues long. Study observations and caveats: Diversity of TCR beta per million T cells declined in a roughly linear way with age.

Comment on this clonotype: Its antigen is currently unknown.

Together with a sample-barcoded 5' primer, a J-beta primer mix was included in a second PCR lasting roughly 6 to 12 cycles. Each cDNA was tagged by a template-switch adaptor containing 12 random nucleotides. TCRdb reprocessed the 5' RACE reads via MiXCR and lists one record per CDR3 protein. This sample has roughly 790,000 distinct CDR3 sequences, with roughly 44% found just once. J is TRBJ2-1 and V is TRBV28; 7 bases fit TRBD2. TRBJ2-7 matches the DNA end more closely, so the J call is doubtful. This clonotype was sampled from a woman aged 60-70 years in good health. The specimen was blood. The CDR3 loop is CASKRTGGSYNEQYF. CDR3 coding DNA: TGTGCCAGCAAGAGGACGGGAGGCTCCTACAATGAGCAGTACTTC.